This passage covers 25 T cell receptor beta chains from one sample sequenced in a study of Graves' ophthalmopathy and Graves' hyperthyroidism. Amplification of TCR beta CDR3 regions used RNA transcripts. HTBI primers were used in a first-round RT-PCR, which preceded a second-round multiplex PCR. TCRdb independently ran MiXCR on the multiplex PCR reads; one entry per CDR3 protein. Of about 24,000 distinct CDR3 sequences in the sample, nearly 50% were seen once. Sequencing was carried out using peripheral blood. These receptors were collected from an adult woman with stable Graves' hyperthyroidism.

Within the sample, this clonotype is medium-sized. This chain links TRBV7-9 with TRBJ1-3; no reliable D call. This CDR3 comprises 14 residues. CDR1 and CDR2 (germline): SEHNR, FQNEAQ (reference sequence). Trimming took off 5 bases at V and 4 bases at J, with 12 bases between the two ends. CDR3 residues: CASSARTAGNTIYF. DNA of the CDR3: TGTGCCAGCAGCGCCCGGACCGCCGGAAACACCATATATTTT.

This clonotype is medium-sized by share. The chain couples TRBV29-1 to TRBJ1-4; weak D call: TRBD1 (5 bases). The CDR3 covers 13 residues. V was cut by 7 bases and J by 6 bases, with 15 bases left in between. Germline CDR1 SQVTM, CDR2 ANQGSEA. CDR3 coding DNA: TGCAGCGCCAAAGATGGGGCTGATGAAAAACTGTTTTTT. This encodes CSAKDGADEKLFF.

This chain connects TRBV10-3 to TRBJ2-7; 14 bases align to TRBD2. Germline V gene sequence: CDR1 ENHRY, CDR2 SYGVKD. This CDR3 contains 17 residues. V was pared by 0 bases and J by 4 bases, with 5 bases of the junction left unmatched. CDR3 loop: CAISESTGLAGVYEQYF. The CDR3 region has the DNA TGTGCCATCAGTGAGTCCACGGGACTAGCGGGAGTGTACGAGCAGTACTTC.

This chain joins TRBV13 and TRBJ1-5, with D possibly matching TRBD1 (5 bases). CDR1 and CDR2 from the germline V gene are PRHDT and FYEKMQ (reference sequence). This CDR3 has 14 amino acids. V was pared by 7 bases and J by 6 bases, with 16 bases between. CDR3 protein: CASKKRGRGQPQHF. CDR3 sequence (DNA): TGTGCCAGCAAAAAGAGGGGCCGGGGTCAGCCCCAGCATTTT.

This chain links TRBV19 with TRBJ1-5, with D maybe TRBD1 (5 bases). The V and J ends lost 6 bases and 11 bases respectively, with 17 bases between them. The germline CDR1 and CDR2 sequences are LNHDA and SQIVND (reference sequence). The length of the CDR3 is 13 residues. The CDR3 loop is CASSGTHQETQHF. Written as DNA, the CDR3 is TGTGCCAGTAGCGGGACGCACCAAGAGACCCAGCATTTT. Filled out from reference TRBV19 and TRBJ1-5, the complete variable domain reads DGGITQSPKYLFRKEGQNVTLSCEQNLNHDAMYWYRQDPGQGLRLIYYSQIVNDFQKGDIAEGYSVSREKKESFPLTVTSAQKNPTAFYLCASSGTHQETQHFGDGTRLSIL.

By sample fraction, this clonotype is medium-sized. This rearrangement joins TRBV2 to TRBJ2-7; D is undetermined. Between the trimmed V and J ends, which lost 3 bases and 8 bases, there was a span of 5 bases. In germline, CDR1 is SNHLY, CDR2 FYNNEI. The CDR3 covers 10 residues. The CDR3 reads CASSDMQQYF. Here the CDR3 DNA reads TGTGCCAGCAGTGACATGCAGCAGTACTTC.

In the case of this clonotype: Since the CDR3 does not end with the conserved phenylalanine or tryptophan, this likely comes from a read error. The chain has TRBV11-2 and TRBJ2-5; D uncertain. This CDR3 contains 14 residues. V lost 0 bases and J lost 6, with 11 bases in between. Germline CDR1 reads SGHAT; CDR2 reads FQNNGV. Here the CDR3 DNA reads TGTGCCAGCAGCTTAGAAGTATCGGTACAGACCCAGTACTGC. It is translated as CASSLEVSVQTQYC.

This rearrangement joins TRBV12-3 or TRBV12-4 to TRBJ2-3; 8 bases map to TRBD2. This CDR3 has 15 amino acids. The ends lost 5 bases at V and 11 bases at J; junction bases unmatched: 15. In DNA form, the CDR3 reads TGTGCCAGCAGTCAACAAGCGGGAGTGGGTAATGAGCAGTATTTT. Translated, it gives CASSQQAGVGNEQYF.

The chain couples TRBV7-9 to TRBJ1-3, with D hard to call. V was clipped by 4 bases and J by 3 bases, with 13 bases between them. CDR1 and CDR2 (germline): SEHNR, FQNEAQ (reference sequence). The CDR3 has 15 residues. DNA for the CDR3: TGTGCCAGCAGCTACGAAACGACTCGTGGAAACACCATATATTTT. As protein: CASSYETTRGNTIYF.

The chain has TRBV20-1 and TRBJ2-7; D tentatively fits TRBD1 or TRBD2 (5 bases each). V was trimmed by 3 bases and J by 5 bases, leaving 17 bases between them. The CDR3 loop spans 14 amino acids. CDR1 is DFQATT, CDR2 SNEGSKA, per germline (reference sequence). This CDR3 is CSARSGGRGHEQYF. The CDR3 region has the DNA TGCAGTGCTAGGAGTGGGGGTCGTGGGCACGAGCAGTACTTC.

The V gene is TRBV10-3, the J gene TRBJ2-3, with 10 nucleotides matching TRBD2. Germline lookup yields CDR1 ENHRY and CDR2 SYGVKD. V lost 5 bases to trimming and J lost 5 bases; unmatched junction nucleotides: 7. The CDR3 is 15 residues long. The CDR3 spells CAISSGRADGDTQYF. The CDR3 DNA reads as TGTGCCATCAGTAGCGGGAGGGCCGATGGAGATACGCAGTATTTT.

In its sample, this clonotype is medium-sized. The CDR3 protein is CSVRTGYGYTF. CDR3 nucleotide sequence: TGCAGCGTCCGGACGGGGTATGGCTACACCTTC. This chain uses TRBV29-1 with TRBJ1-2; the D is unclear. V was clipped by 6 bases and J by 5 bases, with 10 bases between them. The CDR3 length is 11 residues. The V gene's germline CDR1 is SQVTM and CDR2 ANQGSEA.

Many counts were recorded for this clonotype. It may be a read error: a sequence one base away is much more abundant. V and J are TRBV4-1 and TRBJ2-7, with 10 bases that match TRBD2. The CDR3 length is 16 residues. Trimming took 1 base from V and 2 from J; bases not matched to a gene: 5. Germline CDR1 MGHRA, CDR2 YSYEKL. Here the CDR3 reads CASSQVGLAGAYEQYF. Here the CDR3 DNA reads TGCGCCAGCAGCCAAGTCGGGCTAGCGGGGGCCTACGAGCAGTACTTC.

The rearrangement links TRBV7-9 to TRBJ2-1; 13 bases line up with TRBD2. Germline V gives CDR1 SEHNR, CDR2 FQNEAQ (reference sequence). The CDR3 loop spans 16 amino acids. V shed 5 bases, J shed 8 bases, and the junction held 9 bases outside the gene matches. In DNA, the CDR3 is TGTGCCAGCAGCCTAACAAGGACTAGCGGGAGCCATGAGCAGTTCTTC. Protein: CASSLTRTSGSHEQFF.

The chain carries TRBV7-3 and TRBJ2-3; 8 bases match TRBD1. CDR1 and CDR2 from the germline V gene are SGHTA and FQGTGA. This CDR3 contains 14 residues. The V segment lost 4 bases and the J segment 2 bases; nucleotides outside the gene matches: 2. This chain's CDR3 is CASSSGQVTDTQYF. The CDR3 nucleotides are TGTGCCAGCAGCTCGGGACAGGTCACAGATACGCAGTATTTT.

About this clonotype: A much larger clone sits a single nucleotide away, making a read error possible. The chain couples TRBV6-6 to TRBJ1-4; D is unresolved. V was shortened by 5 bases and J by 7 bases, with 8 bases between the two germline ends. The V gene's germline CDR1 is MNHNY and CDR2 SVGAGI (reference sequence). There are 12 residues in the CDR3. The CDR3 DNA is TGTGCCAGCAGTCTACTCGCTGAAAAACTGTTTTTT. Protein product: CASSLLAEKLFF.

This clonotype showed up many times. CDR3 in amino acids: CASSFSGAVTNEKLFF. In DNA form, the CDR3 reads TGCGCCAGCAGCTTTAGCGGTGCCGTAACTAATGAAAAACTGTTTTTT. The chain joins TRBV5-1 to TRBJ1-4; D gene ambiguous. CDR1 SGHRS and CDR2 YFSETQ come from the germline V gene. V was pared by 2 bases and J by 1 base, with 12 bases between. This CDR3 has 16 residues.

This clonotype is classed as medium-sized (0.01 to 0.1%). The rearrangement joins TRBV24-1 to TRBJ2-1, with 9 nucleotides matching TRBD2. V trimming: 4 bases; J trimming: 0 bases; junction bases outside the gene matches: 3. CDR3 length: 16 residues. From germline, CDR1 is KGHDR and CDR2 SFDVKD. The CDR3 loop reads CATSEPTSGSYNEQFF. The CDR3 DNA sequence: TGTGCCACCAGTGAGCCGACTAGCGGCTCCTACAATGAGCAGTTCTTC.

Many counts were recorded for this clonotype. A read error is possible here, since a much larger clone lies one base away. The DNA for the CDR3 is TGTGCCAGCAGCTCACGGACAGTAGGAGCCTACGAGCAGTACTTC. Protein sequence: CASSSRTVGAYEQYF. V gene TRBV5-8 combines with J gene TRBJ2-7; D perhaps matches TRBD1 (6 bases). The ends were cut back, 3 bases at V and 2 bases at J, with 15 bases in the middle. The CDR3 runs to 15 residues. Germline lookup yields CDR1 SGHTS and CDR2 YDEGEE.

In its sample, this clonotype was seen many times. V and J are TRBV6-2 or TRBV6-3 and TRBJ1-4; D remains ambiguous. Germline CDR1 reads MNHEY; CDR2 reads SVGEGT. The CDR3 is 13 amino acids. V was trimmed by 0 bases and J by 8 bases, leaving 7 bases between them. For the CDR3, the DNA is TGTGCCAGCAGTTACTCGGCGGAAGAAAAACTGTTTTTT. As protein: CASSYSAEEKLFF.

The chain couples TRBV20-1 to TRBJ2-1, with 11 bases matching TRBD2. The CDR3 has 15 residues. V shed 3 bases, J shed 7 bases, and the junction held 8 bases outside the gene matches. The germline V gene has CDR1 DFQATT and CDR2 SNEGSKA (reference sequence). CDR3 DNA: TGCAGTGCTAGTCTGACTAGCGGGACCTTTAATGAGCAGTTCTTC. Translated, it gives CSASLTSGTFNEQFF.

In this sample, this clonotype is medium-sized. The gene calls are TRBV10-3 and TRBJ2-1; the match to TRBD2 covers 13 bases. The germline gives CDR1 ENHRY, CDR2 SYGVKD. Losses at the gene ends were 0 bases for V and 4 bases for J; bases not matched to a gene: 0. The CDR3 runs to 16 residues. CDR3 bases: TGTGCCATCAGTGAGTCGGGACTAGCGGGGTACAATGAGCAGTTCTTC. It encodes CAISESGLAGYNEQFF.

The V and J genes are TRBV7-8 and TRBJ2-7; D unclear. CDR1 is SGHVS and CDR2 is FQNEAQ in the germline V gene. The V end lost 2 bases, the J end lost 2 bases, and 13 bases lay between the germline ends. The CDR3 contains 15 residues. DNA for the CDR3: TGTGCCAGCAGCTTAATTGCCAGGCCGGCCTACGAGCAGTACTTC. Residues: CASSLIARPAYEQYF. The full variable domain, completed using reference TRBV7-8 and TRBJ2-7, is GAGVSQSPRYKVAKRGQDVALRCDPISGHVSLFWYQQALGQGPEFLTYFQNEAQLDKSGLPSDRFFAERPEGSVSTLKIQRTQQEDSAVYLCASSLIARPAYEQYFGPGTRLTVT.

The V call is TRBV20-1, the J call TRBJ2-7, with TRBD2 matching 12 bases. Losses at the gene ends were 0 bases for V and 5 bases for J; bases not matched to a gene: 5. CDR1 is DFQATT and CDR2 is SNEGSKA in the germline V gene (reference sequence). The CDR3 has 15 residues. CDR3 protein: CSARDASGGADEQYF. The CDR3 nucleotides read TGCAGTGCTAGAGATGCTAGCGGGGGGGCCGACGAGCAGTACTTC.

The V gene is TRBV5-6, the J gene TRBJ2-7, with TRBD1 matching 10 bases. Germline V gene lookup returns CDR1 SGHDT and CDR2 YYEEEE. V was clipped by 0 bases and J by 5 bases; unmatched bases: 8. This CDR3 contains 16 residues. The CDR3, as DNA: TGTGCCAGCAGCTTGGCCCGGGACAGGGGAGGGAACGAGCAGTACTTC. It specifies CASSLARDRGGNEQYF.